The present T cell receptor beta chain was sequenced within a study of blood T cell repertoires in COVID-19. Study-wide background: Collection of acute and convalescent COVID-19 samples took place in the United States, Italy and Spain.

The length of the CDR3 is 15 residues. V lost 5 bases, J lost 6 bases, and 10 bases stayed unmatched. Germline CDR1 reads MNHEY; CDR2 reads SVGEGT. Sequencing was performed with immunoSEQ multiplex PCR; in TCRdb, only in-frame clones are kept and a portion is missing. The sample has about 140,000 clones, approximately 87% seen once; the top ten hold roughly 4%. This clone was detected once. The sequence was collected from a woman between 35 and 50 years old with acute or convalescent COVID-19. Material for sequencing was peripheral blood. The V gene is TRBV6-2 or TRBV6-3, the J gene TRBJ2-7, with 10 bases lining up with TRBD1. The CDR3 reads CASSRPGTGDREQYF. The CDR3 coding sequence is TGTGCCAGCAGTCGTCCCGGGACAGGGGATCGCGAGCAGTACTTC.